One and the same sample provided the 25 T cell receptor beta chains below, sequenced in a study of blood T cell repertoires in COVID-19. Data came from immunoSEQ multiplex PCR; TCRdb stores just in-frame clones and leaves some out. The data contain 300,000 to 350,000 clones, roughly 87% of them singletons. Sequencing was performed on peripheral blood. These receptor sequences come from a man between 18 and 29 years old with active or convalescent COVID-19.

This clone is a singleton in its sample. J is TRBJ2-3 and V is TRBV11-2, with unresolved D. CDR1 SGHAT and CDR2 FQNNGV come from the germline V gene. The V end lost 5 bases, the J end lost 3 bases, and 3 bases lay between the germline ends. CDR3 length equals 11 residues. The CDR3 region is CASSTTDTQYF. The DNA of the CDR3 is TGTGCCAGCAGCACAACAGATACGCAGTATTTT.

The count of this clone is one. The chain employs TRBV28 and TRBJ2-7; 7 bases agree with TRBD2. Trimming at V came to 6 bases and at J to 1 base, leaving 3 bases not matched to a gene. CDR1 MDHEN and CDR2 SYDVKM come from the germline V gene. The CDR3 has 13 amino acids. In DNA, the CDR3 is TGTGCCAGCAGCCCGGGAGGATCCTACGAGCAGTACTTC. Its protein is CASSPGGSYEQYF.

The chain joins TRBV7-9 to TRBJ1-1; D is uncertain. Trimming removed 2 bases at V and 4 bases at J, with 8 bases between. Germline-derived CDR1 and CDR2 are SEHNR and FQNEAQ (reference sequence). This CDR3 region has 13 residues. Here the CDR3 reads CASSLLEGTEAFF. In DNA form, the CDR3 reads TGTGCCAGCAGCTTATTAGAGGGCACTGAAGCTTTCTTT.

The chain uses TRBV19 and TRBJ2-5; a possible D gene is TRBD2 (6 bases). Deletions cut 5 bases from V and 5 bases from J, with 15 bases between. The germline gives CDR1 LNHDA, CDR2 SQIVND (reference sequence). There are 14 residues in the CDR3. This CDR3 reads CASSPGAVGETQYF. DNA for the CDR3: TGTGCCAGTAGTCCGGGAGCTGTGGGGGAGACCCAGTACTTC. Full variable domain (rest looked up from reference TRBV19 and TRBJ2-5): DGGITQSPKYLFRKEGQNVTLSCEQNLNHDAMYWYRQDPGQGLRLIYYSQIVNDFQKGDIAEGYSVSREKKESFPLTVTSAQKNPTAFYLCASSPGAVGETQYFGPGTRLLVL.

V gene TRBV5-5 combines with J gene TRBJ2-1, with 12 bases fitting TRBD2. The V segment lost 4 bases and the J segment 5 bases; nucleotides outside the gene matches: 4. Germline loops: CDR1 SGHKS, CDR2 YYEKEE (reference sequence). This CDR3 spans 15 amino acids. The CDR3 loop reads CASSPWTSGNNEQFF. The CDR3 DNA follows: TGTGCCAGCAGCCCGTGGACTAGCGGGAACAATGAGCAGTTCTTC.

The chain carries TRBV27 and TRBJ1-2; possibly TRBD1 for D (5 bases). V lost 8 bases, J lost 3 bases, and 13 bases lay in between. The CDR3 extends over 13 amino acids. The germline gives CDR1 MNHEY, CDR2 SMNVEV (reference sequence). The DNA for the CDR3 is TGTGCCAGCCGCGACAGCACACACTATGGCTACACCTTC. Translating it yields CASRDSTHYGYTF.

V usage is TRBV29-1 and J usage is TRBJ2-7; 11 nucleotides match TRBD1. CDR3 size: 14 residues. Germline V gene data show CDR1 as SQVTM and CDR2 as ANQGSEA. Losses at the gene ends were 4 bases for V and 2 bases for J; bases not matched to a gene: 4. CDR3 DNA sequence: TGCAGCGTTGCTGGGACAGGGGGAACCTACGAGCAGTACTTC. Translated: CSVAGTGGTYEQYF.

This rearrangement joins TRBV2 to TRBJ1-2, with 8 bases fitting TRBD1. J was trimmed by 5 bases and V by 4 bases; bases with no gene match: 9. In germline, CDR1 is SNHLY, CDR2 FYNNEI. The CDR3 has 15 residues. The CDR3 DNA sequence: TGTGCCAGCAGTGCGCAGGGGGCTAGTATTTATGGCTACACCTTC. Translation gives CASSAQGASIYGYTF.

V and J are TRBV7-9 and TRBJ1-1, with 11 bases fitting TRBD1. Germline assignment: CDR1 SEHNR and CDR2 FQNEAQ (reference sequence). Trimming took 6 bases from V and 0 from J; bases not matched to a gene: 9. The CDR3 has 17 residues. CDR3 DNA sequence: TGTGCCAGCAGTTTACTTCCGGGACAGGGGGTGAACACTGAAGCTTTCTTT. This encodes CASSLLPGQGVNTEAFF.

The rearrangement uses TRBV29-1 and TRBJ1-1, with TRBD1 as a possible D gene (5 bases). The V end lost 7 bases, the J end lost 0 bases, and 18 bases lay between the germline ends. Germline CDR1 and CDR2: SQVTM and ANQGSEA. The CDR3 sequence is 15 residues long. The CDR3 loop is CSASAGWGMNTEAFF. Here the CDR3 DNA reads TGCAGCGCCAGCGCGGGGTGGGGGATGAACACTGAAGCTTTCTTT.

The chain employs TRBV28 and TRBJ2-6; weak D call: TRBD2 (6 bases). Germline-derived CDR1 and CDR2 are MDHEN and SYDVKM. Between the trimmed V and J ends, which lost 4 bases and 0 bases, there was a span of 10 bases. The CDR3 has 16 residues. The CDR3: CASSSGLSSGANVLTF. The CDR3 DNA is TGTGCCAGCAGTTCGGGACTCAGCTCTGGGGCCAACGTCCTGACTTTC.

V gene TRBV12-3 or TRBV12-4 combines with J gene TRBJ2-7; D might be TRBD1 (5 bases). The CDR3 contains 12 residues. Trimming removed 3 bases from V and 3 bases from J, with 6 bases in between. CDR3 nucleotides: TGTGCCAGCAGTTTGCAGGGCTACGAGCAGTACTTC. This codes for CASSLQGYEQYF.

The CDR3 sequence: CASSHLQGNEQFF. As DNA, the CDR3 is TGCGCCAGCAGCCACCTACAGGGCAATGAGCAGTTCTTC. The V gene is TRBV4-1, the J gene TRBJ2-1; D might be TRBD1 (6 bases). Trimming removed 3 bases from V and 6 bases from J, with 9 bases in between. The CDR3 is 13 amino acids. Germline CDR1 is MGHRA and CDR2 is YSYEKL.

This chain joins TRBV6-5 and TRBJ1-1; 7 nucleotides match TRBD1. The CDR3 is 13 residues long. Germline values: CDR1 MNHEY, CDR2 SVGAGI. V lost 6 bases to trimming and J lost 5 bases; unmatched junction nucleotides: 6. CDR3 in amino acids: CASRYRGGTEAFF. The CDR3 DNA reads TGTGCCAGCAGGTACAGGGGTGGGACTGAAGCTTTCTTT.

The CDR3 DNA follows: TGTGCCAGCAGTGAGAGTTTTGACAAAAACATTCAGTACTTC. Its translation: CASSESFDKNIQYF. J is TRBJ2-4 and V is TRBV2; D is ambiguous. CDR3 length: 14 amino acids. V lost 3 bases, J lost 3 bases, and 9 bases lay in between. Germline V gene lookup returns CDR1 SNHLY and CDR2 FYNNEI.

The V call is TRBV11-3, the J call TRBJ1-2; D is unresolved. The CDR3 has 13 residues. Deletions cut 1 base from V and 4 bases from J, with 7 bases between. Germline lookup yields CDR1 SGHNT and CDR2 YENEEA. CDR3 in DNA: TGTGCCAGCAGCTTAGCCGGAGGCTATGGCTACACCTTC. Its protein is CASSLAGGYGYTF.

The genes are TRBV9 and TRBJ1-2, with D maybe TRBD1 (5 bases). V gave up 4 bases and J gave up 1 base, with 14 bases separating them. Per germline, CDR1 SGDLS and CDR2 YYNGEE. The CDR3 runs 15 residues. The CDR3 DNA reads TGTGCCAGCAGCCGATCAGGGCGGAGTAACTATGGCTACACCTTC. Translated, it gives CASSRSGRSNYGYTF.

This chain joins TRBV2 and TRBJ2-1; maybe TRBD2 (6 bases). This CDR3 is built from 16 residues. Germline assignment: CDR1 SNHLY and CDR2 FYNNEI. V was pared by 4 bases and J by 3 bases, with 16 bases between. CDR3 region: CASSVSAGRGYNEQFF. The CDR3 DNA follows: TGTGCCAGCAGTGTTAGCGCGGGGCGGGGCTACAATGAGCAGTTCTTC.

This chain uses TRBV11-2 with TRBJ2-7; 11 bases match TRBD2. V gave up 5 bases and J gave up 5 bases; unmatched junction bases: 14. The CDR3 is 17 residues long. The germline V gene encodes CDR1 SGHAT and CDR2 FQNNGV. The CDR3 nucleotides are TGTGCCAGCAGCGTTCCTATGGTAGCGGGAGGGCCTCACGAGCAGTACTTC. Protein sequence: CASSVPMVAGGPHEQYF.

The chain has TRBV4-2 and TRBJ2-6; D is undetermined. In germline, CDR1 is LGHNA, CDR2 YNFKEQ. The V end was cut by 1 base, the J end by 0 bases, with 10 bases between. CDR3 length: 17 amino acids. The CDR3 region is CASSQGSSVSGANVLTF. The CDR3 region has the DNA TGTGCCAGCAGCCAAGGATCCAGCGTCTCTGGGGCCAACGTCCTGACTTTC.

This clone was seen more than once but under ten times. CDR3 loop: CASRTTGTKGNTIYF. For the CDR3, the DNA is TGTGCCAGCAGGACGACCGGGACTAAGGGAAACACCATATATTTT. The chain combines TRBV11-2 with TRBJ1-3; maybe TRBD1 (5 bases). Deletions cut 6 bases from V and 4 bases from J, with 16 bases between. The CDR3 is 15 amino acids. Germline CDR1 SGHAT, CDR2 FQNNGV.

The chain joins TRBV27 to TRBJ2-3; TRBD2 matches 12 bases. The germline CDR1 and CDR2 sequences are MNHEY and SMNVEV (reference sequence). J lost 2 bases, V lost 4 bases, and 4 bases had no gene match. The CDR3 extends over 16 amino acids. In DNA form, the CDR3 reads TGTGCCAGCAGTTCACTAGCGGGAGGCCCCACAGATACGCAGTATTTT. Protein sequence: CASSSLAGGPTDTQYF.

The table lists this clone with a few counts. CDR3 nucleotides: TGTGCCAGCAGCCCCGAACACGACTTTAGCTCCTACAATGAGCAGTTCTTC. This gives the protein CASSPEHDFSSYNEQFF. The chain is built from TRBV7-6 and TRBJ2-1; unclear D gene. From germline, CDR1 is SGHVS and CDR2 FNYEAQ. The ends were cut back, 5 bases at V and 0 bases at J, with 17 bases in the middle. The CDR3 consists of 17 residues.

This CDR3 reads CSAQRGEQFF. Written as DNA, the CDR3 is TGCAGTGCCCAGCGGGGGGAGCAGTTCTTC. V and J are TRBV20-1 and TRBJ2-1; TRBD2 agrees at 8 bases. This CDR3 is 10 amino acids long. V was pared by 6 bases and J by 10 bases, with 2 bases of the junction left unmatched. Germline V CDR1 and CDR2: DFQATT, SNEGSKA (reference sequence).

The chain couples TRBV28 to TRBJ1-2, with D possibly being TRBD1 (5 bases). Germline loops: CDR1 MDHEN, CDR2 SYDVKM. There are 17 residues in the CDR3. V gave up 1 base and J gave up 6 bases, with 21 bases separating them. The CDR3 DNA follows: TGTGCCAGCAGTTTATATTCCCTGGAGGGGCGAGGAAATGGCTACACCTTC. As protein: CASSLYSLEGRGNGYTF.